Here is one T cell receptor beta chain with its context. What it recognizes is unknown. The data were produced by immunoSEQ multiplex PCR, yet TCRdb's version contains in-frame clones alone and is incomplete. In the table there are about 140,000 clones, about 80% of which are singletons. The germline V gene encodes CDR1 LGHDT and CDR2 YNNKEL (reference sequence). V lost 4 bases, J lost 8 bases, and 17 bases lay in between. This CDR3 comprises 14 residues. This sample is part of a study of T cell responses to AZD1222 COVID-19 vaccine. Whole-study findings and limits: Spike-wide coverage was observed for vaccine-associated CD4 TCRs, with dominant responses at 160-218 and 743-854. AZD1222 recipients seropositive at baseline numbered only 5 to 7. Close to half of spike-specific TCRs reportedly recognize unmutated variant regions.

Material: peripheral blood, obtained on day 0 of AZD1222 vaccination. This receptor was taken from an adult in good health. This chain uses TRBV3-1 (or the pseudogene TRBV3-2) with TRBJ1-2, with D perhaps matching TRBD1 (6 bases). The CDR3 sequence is CASSPGGGTMGYTF. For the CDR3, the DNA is TGTGCCAGCAGCCCCGGGGGCGGTACTATGGGCTACACCTTC.